The rows below give T cell receptor beta chains drawn from one sample of a study of T cell responses to AZD1222 COVID-19 vaccine. Sequenced by immunoSEQ multiplex PCR; TCRdb stores in-frame clones only, minus some. This table has fewer than 120,000 clones, 80% to 95% appearing once. The material sequenced was peripheral blood, taken on day 0 of AZD1222 vaccination. The receptors derive from an adult in good health. Both conserved end residues are part of each CDR3. The D gene is left open where the match is weak. The size field is filled for only some rows; it gives once, few, many or a size class.

clone_size	v_call	j_call	d_call	cdr3_nt	cdr3_aa
-	TRBV11-3	TRBJ1-1	TRBD1	TGTGCCAGCAGCTTAGGCGGGCCAGGGGGGACTGAAGCTTTCTTT	CASSLGGPGGTEAFF
-	TRBV5-6	TRBJ1-2	-	TGTGCCAGCAGCTTTCTCTCCAGGGGCCTCTATGGCTACACCTTC	CASSFLSRGLYGYTF
-	TRBV5-1	TRBJ2-1	TRBD1	TGCGCCAGCTCAAAGGGACAGGCGAACAATGAGCAGTTCTTC	CASSKGQANNEQFF
-	TRBV30	TRBJ2-3	-	TGTGCCTGGAGTGAAGGGGGAGATACGCAGTATTTT	CAWSEGGDTQYF
-	TRBV30	TRBJ1-2	TRBD1	TGTGCCTGGAGTTCCGGGACAGGGGTGAACGGCTACACCTTC	CAWSSGTGVNGYTF
-	TRBV11-3	TRBJ2-1	TRBD1	TGTGCCAGCAGCCCCGGGACAGGGGGCCACAATGAGCAGTTCTTC	CASSPGTGGHNEQFF
once	TRBV27	TRBJ1-2	TRBD1	TGTGCCAGCAAATCGGACAGGGGAGACTATGGCTACACCTTC	CASKSDRGDYGYTF
once	TRBV11-3	TRBJ1-6	-	TGTGCCAGCAGCTTAGAGGACACTGATAATTCACCCCTCCACTTT	CASSLEDTDNSPLHF
-	TRBV5-1	TRBJ2-7	-	TGCGCCAGCAGCCCCGATTTCTACGAGCAGTACTTC	CASSPDFYEQYF
-	TRBV3-1/TRBV3-2	TRBJ2-3	-	TGTGCCAGCAGCCAAGTCCGGGGGCGTAGTGGGGCAGATACGCAGTATTTT	CASSQVRGRSGADTQYF
-	TRBV18	TRBJ1-6	-	TGTGCCAGCTCAGGCTATAATTCACCCCTCCACTTT	CASSGYNSPLHF
-	TRBV18	TRBJ1-1	TRBD1	TGTGCCAGCTCACCGGTTTCCAGGGGGGACACTGAAGCTTTCTTT	CASSPVSRGDTEAFF
-	TRBV19	TRBJ1-3	-	TGTGCCAGTAGTATAATCAGGGAAACTGGAAACACCATATATTTT	CASSIIRETGNTIYF
-	TRBV5-1	TRBJ2-5	-	TGCGCCAGCAGCCTACAGGTCCTTCAAGAGACCCAGTACTTC	CASSLQVLQETQYF
-	TRBV24-1	TRBJ1-1	TRBD1	TGTGCCACCAGTGATACCAGACAGGGGACTGAAGCTTTCTTT	CATSDTRQGTEAFF
-	TRBV27	TRBJ1-5	TRBD1	TGTGCCAGCAGTTTCTCCGGACAGGGTAGCAATCAGCCCCAGCATTTT	CASSFSGQGSNQPQHF
-	TRBV2	TRBJ2-2	TRBD1	TGTGCCAGCATCCCCAGGGGGAGGAACACCGGGGAGCTGTTTTTT	CASIPRGRNTGELFF
once	TRBV7-8	TRBJ2-3	TRBD2	TGTGCCAGCAGCTTAGGTTTAGCGGGGGGTACAGATACGCAGTATTTT	CASSLGLAGGTDTQYF
-	TRBV5-6	TRBJ1-2	-	TGTGCCAGCACCTTAAAGAACAGGGATGGGTATGGCTACACCTTC	CASTLKNRDGYGYTF
-	TRBV5-6	TRBJ2-3	-	TGTGCCAGCAGCATCTCCACAGATACGCAGTATTTT	CASSISTDTQYF
-	TRBV6-4	TRBJ1-3	-	TGTGCCAGCAGTGAGACGCGGGGCCCGGCGGGAAACACCATATATTTT	CASSETRGPAGNTIYF
-	TRBV11-2	TRBJ2-7	TRBD1	TGTGCCAGCAGCTTGACGGACAGGGCGAACTACGAGCAGTACTTC	CASSLTDRANYEQYF
-	TRBV19	TRBJ1-5	-	TGTGCCAGTAGTTCCGACAGGAGCAATCAGCCCCAGCATTTT	CASSSDRSNQPQHF
once	TRBV5-1	TRBJ2-7	-	TGCGCCAGCAGTCCGGACTCGCCCACCTACGAGCAGTACTTC	CASSPDSPTYEQYF
-	TRBV11-3	TRBJ1-2	TRBD1	TGTGCCAGCAGCTCACAGGGGGCTTTAGGCTACACCTTC	CASSSQGALGYTF
-	TRBV7-2	TRBJ1-2	-	TGTGCCAGCAGCTTAGCGCGAAGGGGGTGGGACTATGGCTACACCTTC	CASSLARRGWDYGYTF
-	TRBV5-1	TRBJ1-2	-	TGCGCCAGCAGCTCTTCAGACAGCCGCGATGGCTACACCTTC	CASSSSDSRDGYTF
-	TRBV12-2	TRBJ1-5	-	TGTGCAAGTCGCTTAGTCCCTCGTAGCAATCAGCCCCAGCATTTT	CASRLVPRSNQPQHF
-	TRBV7-9	TRBJ2-2	-	TGTGCCAGCAGCTACGACGCCGGGGAGCTGTTTTTT	CASSYDAGELFF
-	TRBV11-3	TRBJ2-7	TRBD2	TGTGCCAGCAGCTCAGGGATGTTGCTAGCGGGCGAGCAGTACTTC	CASSSGMLLAGEQYF
-	TRBV18	TRBJ1-6	-	TGTGCCAGCTCACCACCCGGAACAGGGACGAATTCACCCCTCCACTTT	CASSPPGTGTNSPLHF